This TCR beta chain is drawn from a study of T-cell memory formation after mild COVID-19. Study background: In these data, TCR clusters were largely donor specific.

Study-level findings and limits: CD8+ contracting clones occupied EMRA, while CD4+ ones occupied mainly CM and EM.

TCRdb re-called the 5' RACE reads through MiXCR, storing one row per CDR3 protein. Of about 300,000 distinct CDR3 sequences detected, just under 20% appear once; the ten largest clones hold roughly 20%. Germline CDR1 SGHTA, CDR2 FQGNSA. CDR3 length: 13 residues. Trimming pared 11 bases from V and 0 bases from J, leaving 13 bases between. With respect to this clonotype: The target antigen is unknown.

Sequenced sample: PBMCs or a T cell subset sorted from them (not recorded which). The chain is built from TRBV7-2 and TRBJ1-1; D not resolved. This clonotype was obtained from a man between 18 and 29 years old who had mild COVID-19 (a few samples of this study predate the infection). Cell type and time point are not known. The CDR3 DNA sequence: TGTGCCGTCCAACGGGGTCTGAACACTGAAGCTTTCTTT. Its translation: CAVQRGLNTEAFF.